This TCR beta chain was identified in a study of blood T cell repertoires in COVID-19. Across the whole study: The study drew acute and convalescent COVID-19 samples from the United States, Italy and Spain.

Germline-derived CDR1 and CDR2 are SEHNR and FQNEAQ (reference sequence). V shed 5 bases and J shed 1 base, with 6 bases lying between them. The CDR3 covers 13 residues. Authors' methods: Amplification of reference gene primers provided the estimated nucleated cell counts. Sequenced by immunoSEQ multiplex PCR; TCRdb stores in-frame clones only, minus some. V and J calls and clone size follow that table, whereas D and trimming were derived from the DNA. Among around 130,000 clones listed, roughly 90% were seen once. The clonotype was recovered from a man between 65 and 79 years old with active COVID-19. This chain joins TRBV7-9 and TRBJ2-1; D is undetermined. Source material: peripheral blood. CDR3 sequence reads: CASSGLSYNEQFF. In DNA form, the CDR3 reads TGTGCCAGCAGCGGTCTATCCTACAATGAGCAGTTCTTC. Using reference TRBV7-9 and TRBJ2-1 for the parts outside the CDR3, the full variable domain is DTGVSQNPRHKITKRGQNVTFRCDPISEHNRLYWYRQTLGQGPEFLTYFQNEAQLEKSRLLSDRFSAERPKGSFSTLEIQRTEQGDSAMYLCASSGLSYNEQFFGPGTRLTVL.